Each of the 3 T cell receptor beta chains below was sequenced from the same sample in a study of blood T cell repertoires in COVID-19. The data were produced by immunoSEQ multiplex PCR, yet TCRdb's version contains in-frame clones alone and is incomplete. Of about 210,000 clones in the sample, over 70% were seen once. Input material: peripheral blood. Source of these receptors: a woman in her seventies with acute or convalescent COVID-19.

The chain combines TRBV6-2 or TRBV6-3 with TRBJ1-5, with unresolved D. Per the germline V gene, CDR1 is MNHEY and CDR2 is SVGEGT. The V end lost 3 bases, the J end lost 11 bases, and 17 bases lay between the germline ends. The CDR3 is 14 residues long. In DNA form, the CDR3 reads TGTGCCAGCAGTTATTTCGGCGGGTACGTGGCCCAGCATTTT. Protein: CASSYFGGYVAQHF.

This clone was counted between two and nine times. CDR3 nucleotide sequence: TGTGCCAGCAGCGTAATGGACAGACTTACCGGGGAGCTGTTTTTT. Protein product: CASSVMDRLTGELFF. The rearrangement links TRBV9 to TRBJ2-2; possible D gene TRBD1, 6 bases. CDR1 and CDR2 from the germline V gene are SGDLS and YYNGEE. CDR3 length equals 15 residues. V lost 1 base and J lost 5, with 12 bases in between.

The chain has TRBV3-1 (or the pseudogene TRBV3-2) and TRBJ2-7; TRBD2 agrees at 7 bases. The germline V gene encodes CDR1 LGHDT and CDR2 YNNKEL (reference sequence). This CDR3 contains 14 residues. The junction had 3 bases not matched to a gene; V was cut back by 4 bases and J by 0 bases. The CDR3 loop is CASSRAGVSYEQYF. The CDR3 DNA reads TGTGCCAGCAGCCGGGCGGGGGTCTCCTACGAGCAGTACTTC.